The clone carrying this TCR beta chain was seen many times. Antigen unknown. Time point reported: longitudinal time-point 2. The CDR3 totals 16 residues. Germline values: CDR1 SGHNT, CDR2 YENEEA. The germline V and J ends were trimmed by 3 bases and 7 bases, with 18 bases remaining between them. This entry is derived from a study of neurological immune-mediated disorders. Study-wide points: None of the CDR3 amino acid sequences found in expanded clones was shared across subjects. This suggests that the TCR-beta repertoires were private in all groups. Expansion of TCR clones was greatest in HTLV-1-associated myelopathy and smallest in multiple sclerosis, where it fell below that of healthy controls.

The cDNA was produced through 5'RACE with 10-nucleotide random UMIs. TCRdb re-derived calls from the 5' RACE reads in MiXCR, one entry per CDR3 protein. The repertoire includes some 50,000 distinct CDR3 sequences, roughly 14% of them detected once, and about 4.9% sits in the top ten. The rearrangement joins TRBV11-3 to TRBJ2-2; possibly TRBD1 for D (5 bases). Sequenced material: PBMCs. The receptor comes from a male donor with HTLV-1-associated myelopathy (HAM/TSP). The CDR3 is CASSLAQARRDGELFF. Here the CDR3 DNA reads TGTGCCAGCAGCTTGGCACAGGCAAGAAGAGACGGGGAGCTGTTTTTT.